These 8 T cell receptor beta chains were all obtained from the same sample, sequenced in a study of human T cells and chemical hapten exposure. Time point described: healthy volunteer bleed at 6 weeks. Total RNA extraction was carried out from unfractionated whole blood. A single record per CDR3 protein comes from TCRdb applying MiXCR to the RACE reads. Among 60,000 to 90,000 distinct CDR3 sequences, roughly 7.9% were seen once, and the ten largest hold roughly 1.6%. Material: whole blood. The receptors derive from a female donor in good health. Some clones in this sample may be carry-over from other donors' samples.

The chain combines TRBV20-1 with TRBJ2-3; D remains unclear. Trimming stripped 6 bases from V and 1 base from J, with 8 bases between. The CDR3 extends over 12 amino acids. Germline V gene sequence: CDR1 DFQATT, CDR2 SNEGSKA (reference sequence). The CDR3 reads CSAVIGTDTQYF. Here the CDR3 DNA reads TGCAGTGCCGTGATTGGCACAGATACGCAGTATTTT.

This clonotype was detected ten times or more. V gene TRBV19 combines with J gene TRBJ2-7, with D possibly matching TRBD1 (6 bases). The CDR3 runs 12 residues. Germline-derived CDR1 and CDR2 are LNHDA and SQIVND (reference sequence). V was shortened by 6 bases and J by 4 bases, with 10 bases between the two germline ends. The CDR3 is CASSTGFYEQYF. The CDR3 DNA is TGTGCCAGTAGCACAGGGTTTTACGAGCAGTACTTC.

CDR3 sequence: CSAKRDRPYEQYF. CDR3 bases: TGCAGTGCAAAACGGGACAGGCCCTACGAGCAGTACTTC. V gene TRBV20-1 combines with J gene TRBJ2-7; the match to TRBD1 covers 8 bases. V trimming: 6 bases; J trimming: 2 bases; junction bases outside the gene matches: 6. This CDR3 comprises 13 residues. Germline CDR1 DFQATT, CDR2 SNEGSKA (reference sequence).

V gene TRBV6-5 combines with J gene TRBJ1-4; 7 bases are a match to TRBD1. This CDR3 region has 15 residues. Germline lookup yields CDR1 MNHEY and CDR2 SVGAGI. V lost 5 bases, J lost 8 bases, and 11 bases stayed unmatched. This CDR3 reads CASSPPGQQREKLFF. CDR3 bases: TGTGCCAGCAGTCCGCCGGGACAGCAGAGGGAAAAACTGTTTTTT.

This clonotype has at least ten counts. The chain employs TRBV5-1 and TRBJ2-7, with no clear D. CDR3 length: 14 amino acids. Per germline, CDR1 SGHRS and CDR2 YFSETQ. The V end was cut by 4 bases, the J end by 3 bases, with 14 bases between. The CDR3 region is CASSHGRSIYEQYF. The CDR3 DNA sequence: TGCGCCAGCAGCCATGGCAGGAGTATCTACGAGCAGTACTTC.

Note on this clonotype: A much larger clonotype is one base distant, so this may be a read error. This sequence joins TRBV6-6 and TRBJ1-4; no definite D call. CDR3 length equals 14 residues. CDR1 is MNHNY, CDR2 SVGAGI, per germline (reference sequence). V shed 10 bases and J shed 1 base, with 13 bases lying between them. The CDR3 loop reads CATNSNRTNEKLFF. CDR3 nucleotide sequence: TGTGCCACCAACTCCAACAGAACTAATGAAAAACTGTTTTTT.

The V and J genes are TRBV20-1 and TRBJ1-6, with D possibly matching TRBD1 (5 bases). Germline V CDR1 and CDR2: DFQATT, SNEGSKA (reference sequence). The CDR3 has 15 amino acids. V was clipped by 2 bases and J by 3 bases, with 11 bases between them. The CDR3 nucleotides are TGCAGTGCTAGACTAGCGGGACGCTATAATTCACCCCTCCACTTT. Its translation: CSARLAGRYNSPLHF.

The gene calls are TRBV7-2 and TRBJ2-2, with 7 bases that match TRBD1. V gave up 3 bases and J gave up 2 bases; unmatched junction bases: 6. The CDR3 covers 16 residues. Germline CDR1 reads SGHTA; CDR2 reads FQGNSA. The CDR3: CASSFMTGLNTGELFF. CDR3 DNA: TGTGCCAGCAGCTTCATGACAGGGCTAAACACCGGGGAGCTGTTTTTT.